The T cell receptor (beta chain) under discussion was sequenced for a study of identical twins. With regard to this clonotype: Its matching antigen is unknown.

One entry per CDR3 protein results from TCRdb running MiXCR on the 5' RACE reads. The table has around 570,000 distinct CDR3 sequences, 9% to 10% seen once. CDR3 length: 21 amino acids. Trimming pared 3 bases from V and 0 bases from J, leaving 24 bases between. The V gene's germline CDR1 is KGHSH and CDR2 LQKENI. General study results and limits: Because invariant MAIT and iNKT cells could be present, zero-insertion analyses could be partly confounded.

The sample was also reused in another study, on yellow fever vaccine responses in identical twins.

Sequencing was carried out using PBMCs. This clonotype was sampled from a woman aged 18-29 years in good health. V and J are TRBV18 and TRBJ2-6, with D uncertain. The DNA of the CDR3 is TGTGCCAGCTCACCCACTGCCCAACTGGCCCGTAGCAGCTCTGGGGCCAACGTCCTGACTTTC. Its translation is CASSPTAQLARSSSGANVLTF. Combining the CDR3 with reference TRBV18 and TRBJ2-6 gives the whole variable domain NAGVMQNPRHLVRRRGQEARLRCSPMKGHSHVYWYRQLPEEGLKFMVYLQKENIIDESGMPKERFSAEFPKEGPSILRIQQVVRGDSAAYFCASSPTAQLARSSSGANVLTFGAGSRLTVL.